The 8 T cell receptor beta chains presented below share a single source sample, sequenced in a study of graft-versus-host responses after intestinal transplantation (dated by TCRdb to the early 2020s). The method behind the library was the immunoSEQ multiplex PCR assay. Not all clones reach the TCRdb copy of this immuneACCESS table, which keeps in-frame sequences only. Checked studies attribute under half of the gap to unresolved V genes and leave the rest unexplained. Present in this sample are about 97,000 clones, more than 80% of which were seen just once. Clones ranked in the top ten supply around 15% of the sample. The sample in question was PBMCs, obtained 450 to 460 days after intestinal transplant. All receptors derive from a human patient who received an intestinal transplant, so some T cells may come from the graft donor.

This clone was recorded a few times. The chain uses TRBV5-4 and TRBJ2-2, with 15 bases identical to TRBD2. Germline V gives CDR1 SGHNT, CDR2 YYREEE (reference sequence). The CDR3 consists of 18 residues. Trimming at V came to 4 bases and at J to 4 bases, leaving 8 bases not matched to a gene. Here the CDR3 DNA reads TGTGCCAGCAGCCGAGGACTAGCGGGGGGGCCGTTCACCGGGGAGCTGTTTTTT. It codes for CASSRGLAGGPFTGELFF.

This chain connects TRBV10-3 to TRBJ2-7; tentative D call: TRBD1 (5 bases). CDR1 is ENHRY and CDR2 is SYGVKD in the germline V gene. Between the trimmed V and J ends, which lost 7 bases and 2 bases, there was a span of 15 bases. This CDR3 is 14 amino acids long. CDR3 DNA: TGTGCCATCACCCCAGGGTTCCCGGCCTACGAGCAGTACTTC. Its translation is CAITPGFPAYEQYF.

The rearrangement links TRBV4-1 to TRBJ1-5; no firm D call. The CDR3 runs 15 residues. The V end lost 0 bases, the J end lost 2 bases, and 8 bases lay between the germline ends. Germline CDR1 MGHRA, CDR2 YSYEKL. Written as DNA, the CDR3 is TGCGCCAGCAGCCAAGAGTCTAGTGGCAATCAGCCCCAGCATTTT. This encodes CASSQESSGNQPQHF.

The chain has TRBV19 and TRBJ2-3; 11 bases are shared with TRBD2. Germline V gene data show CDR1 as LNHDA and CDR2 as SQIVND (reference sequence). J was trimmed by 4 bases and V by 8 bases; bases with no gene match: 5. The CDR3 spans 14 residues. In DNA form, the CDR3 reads TGTGCCAGTGGTAGTAGCGGGGGGGCAGATACGCAGTATTTT. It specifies CASGSSGGADTQYF.

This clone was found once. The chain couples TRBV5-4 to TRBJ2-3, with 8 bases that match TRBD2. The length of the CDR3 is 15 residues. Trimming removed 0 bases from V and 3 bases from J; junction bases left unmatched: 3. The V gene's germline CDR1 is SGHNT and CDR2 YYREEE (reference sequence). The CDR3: CASSLVSGKTDTQYF. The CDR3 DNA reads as TGTGCCAGCAGCTTGGTTAGCGGGAAGACAGATACGCAGTATTTT.

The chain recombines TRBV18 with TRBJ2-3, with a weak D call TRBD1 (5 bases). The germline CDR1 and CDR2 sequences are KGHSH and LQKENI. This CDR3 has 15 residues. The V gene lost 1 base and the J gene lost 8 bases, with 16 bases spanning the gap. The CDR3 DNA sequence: TGTGCCAGCTCACCACGGATTGGCCAGGGATCTACGCAGTATTTT. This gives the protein CASSPRIGQGSTQYF.

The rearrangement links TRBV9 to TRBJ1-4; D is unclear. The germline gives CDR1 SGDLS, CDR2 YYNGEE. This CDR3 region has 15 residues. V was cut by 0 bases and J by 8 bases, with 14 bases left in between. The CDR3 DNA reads TGTGCCAGCAGCGTAGCTGGAGGGTATGGGGAAAAACTGTTTTTT. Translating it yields CASSVAGGYGEKLFF.

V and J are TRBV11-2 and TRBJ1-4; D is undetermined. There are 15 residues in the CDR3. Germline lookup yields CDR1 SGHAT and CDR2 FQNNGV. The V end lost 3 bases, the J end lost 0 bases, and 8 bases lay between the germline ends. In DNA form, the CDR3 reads TGTGCCAGCAGCTTTGGGCAGACAACTAATGAAAAACTGTTTTTT. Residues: CASSFGQTTNEKLFF.